The sequence of this T cell receptor (beta chain) was determined in a study of T cells after yellow fever vaccination. Study as a whole: Fractions of low cell number were prepared using SMART-Seq v4 Ultra Low Input.

Via MiXCR, TCRdb re-called the 5' RACE reads, giving one row per CDR3 protein. The table includes hundreds of thousands of distinct CDR3 sequences, roughly 19% detected once. This clonotype has just a few counts. The sequence came from a man younger than 40 who received the YFV17D yellow fever vaccine. The sample consisted of PBMCs, taken 15 days after the yellow fever booster vaccination.

This CDR3 reads CASSGTFRDNTEAFF. CDR3 nucleotide sequence: TGTGCCAGCAGTGGGACTTTCCGCGACAACACTGAAGCTTTCTTT. The chain joins TRBV6-1 to TRBJ1-1; D remains ambiguous. The CDR3 runs to 15 residues. V was cut by 4 bases and J by 2 bases, with 14 bases left in between. Germline V gene data show CDR1 as MNHNS and CDR2 as SASEGT.